One sample yielded the 9 T cell receptor beta chains listed below, sequenced in a study of control samples from healthy donors and cancer patients. Here immunoSEQ multiplex PCR was the method, and the copy in TCRdb shows in-frame clones only, minus some. The sample consists of about 160,000 clones, approximately 90% of them appearing once. The sample taken for sequencing was blood. The receptors derive from a woman aged 25 to 39 in good health.

The chain is built from TRBV4-3 and TRBJ2-3; 13 nucleotides agree with TRBD2. Germline V CDR1 and CDR2: LGHNA, YSLEER. Trimming at V came to 0 bases and at J to 6 bases, leaving 6 bases not matched to a gene. This CDR3 has 17 residues. The DNA for the CDR3 is TGCGCCAGCAGCCAAGATTGGCGGACTAGCGGGAGTGATACGCAGTATTTT. Residues: CASSQDWRTSGSDTQYF.

The chain uses TRBV7-3 and TRBJ2-2; D possibly corresponds to TRBD2 (5 bases). V was trimmed by 1 base and J by 3 bases, leaving 15 bases between them. Germline loops: CDR1 SGHTA, CDR2 FQGTGA. CDR3 size: 17 residues. CDR3 in DNA: TGTGCCAGCAGCTTAAGTGCAGGACTTTCCTACACCGGGGAGCTGTTTTTT. Protein product: CASSLSAGLSYTGELFF.

This chain joins TRBV28 and TRBJ2-1; D gene uncertain. The CDR3 is 12 amino acids. CDR1 and CDR2 from the germline V gene are MDHEN and SYDVKM. Trimming left V 2 bases short and J 4 bases short, with 3 bases between. The CDR3 DNA reads as TGTGCCAGCAGTTTACAGTACAATGAGCAGTTCTTC. Protein sequence: CASSLQYNEQFF.

The V and J genes are TRBV28 and TRBJ2-7; D possibly corresponds to TRBD1 (6 bases). V was clipped by 7 bases and J by 5 bases, with 9 bases between them. The CDR3 is 11 amino acids. Germline V gives CDR1 MDHEN, CDR2 SYDVKM. The CDR3 protein is CASIQGNEQYF. CDR3 DNA sequence: TGTGCCAGCATCCAGGGGAACGAGCAGTACTTC.

The V call is TRBV18, the J call TRBJ2-2; D is ambiguous. The CDR3 runs 14 residues. Germline V CDR1 and CDR2: KGHSH, LQKENI. The V and J ends lost 8 bases and 0 bases respectively, with 10 bases between them. The CDR3 DNA is TGTGCCAGCCCCGTTGCGTCGAACACCGGGGAGCTGTTTTTT. This encodes CASPVASNTGELFF.

J is TRBJ1-6 and V is TRBV11-2; possible D gene TRBD1, 6 bases. CDR3 length: 17 residues. Germline V gene data show CDR1 as SGHAT and CDR2 as FQNNGV. The V end was cut by 5 bases, the J end by 9 bases, with 23 bases between. The CDR3 region is CASSPRGTVGSGSPLHF. CDR3 nucleotides: TGTGCCAGCAGCCCTAGGGGGACGGTGGGTAGCGGTTCACCCCTCCACTTT.

The chain joins TRBV27 to TRBJ2-3; a weak D match, TRBD2 (5 bases). In germline, CDR1 is MNHEY, CDR2 SMNVEV (reference sequence). The CDR3 runs to 15 residues. Trimming left V 2 bases short and J 0 bases short, with 9 bases between. CDR3 sequence (DNA): TGTGCCAGCAGTTTACAAGCGGCGAGCACAGATACGCAGTATTTT. Encoded protein: CASSLQAASTDTQYF.

J is TRBJ1-1 and V is TRBV5-6, with D perhaps TRBD1 (5 bases). V was shortened by 3 bases and J by 1 base, with 7 bases between the two germline ends. CDR1 and CDR2 from the germline V gene are SGHDT and YYEEEE. This CDR3 region has 13 residues. CDR3 bases: TGTGCCAGCAGCTGGGACGAGAACACTGAAGCTTTCTTT. Translated: CASSWDENTEAFF.

This chain joins TRBV12-5 and TRBJ2-5, with D perhaps matching TRBD1 or TRBD2 (5 bases each). The CDR3 is 13 amino acids. The germline gives CDR1 LGHNT, CDR2 FRNRAP. The ends were cut back, 1 base at V and 7 bases at J, with 10 bases in the middle. CDR3 amino acids: CASGLDAGTTQYF. In nucleotides, the CDR3 is TGTGCTAGTGGTTTGGACGCCGGGACGACCCAGTACTTC.